The clone carrying this T cell receptor beta chain was detected ten times or more. Its target is unknown. The CDR3 loop spans 11 amino acids. CDR1 is DFQATT and CDR2 is SNEGSKA in the germline V gene (reference sequence). V was trimmed by 5 bases and J by 3 bases, leaving 7 bases between them. Amplified regions were TCR beta CDR3 sequences from RNA transcripts. HTBI primers were used for first-round RT-PCR of the TCR CDR3. TCRdb independently ran MiXCR on the multiplex PCR reads; one entry per CDR3 protein. The sample carries more than 300,000 distinct CDR3 sequences, 11% to 15% recorded once. The sample originates from a study of T cells in Graves' hyperthyroidism and ophthalmopathy. Study findings and constraints: Most thyroid-expanded clonotypes above 0.001 were also found in blood.

This sequence was found in a woman aged 55-75 years with Graves' hyperthyroidism. The chain is built from TRBV20-1 and TRBJ1-1; perhaps TRBD1 as D (5 bases). The specimen was blood. As DNA, the CDR3 is TGCAGTGCTGGGGGGGACACTGAAGCTTTCTTT. This translates into CSAGGDTEAFF.